Listed here are 32 T cell receptor beta chains from one sample, sequenced in a study of T cell responses to AZD1222 COVID-19 vaccine. Sequenced by immunoSEQ multiplex PCR; TCRdb stores in-frame clones only, minus some. Of roughly 120,000 clones listed, approximately 90% are singletons. Sequenced material: peripheral blood, taken on day 0 of AZD1222 vaccination. Receptors were obtained from an adult in good health.

This rearrangement joins TRBV18 to TRBJ1-3; 7 nucleotides align to TRBD1. CDR3 length equals 16 residues. The trim removed 6 bases at V and 0 bases at J, leaving 8 bases unmatched. Germline values: CDR1 KGHSH, CDR2 LQKENI. CDR3 protein: CASSLDRILSGNTIYF. For the CDR3, the DNA is TGTGCCAGCTCGCTGGACAGGATTCTCTCTGGAAACACCATATATTTT.

This clone showed up just once. The rearrangement joins TRBV18 to TRBJ1-4; D gene unclear. Trimming left V 6 bases short and J 4 bases short, with 9 bases between. In germline, CDR1 is KGHSH, CDR2 LQKENI. CDR3 size: 13 residues. Here the CDR3 DNA reads TGTGCCAGCTCGTCAAGTCTTAATGAAAAACTGTTTTTT. Encoded protein: CASSSSLNEKLFF.

The rearrangement joins TRBV6-5 to TRBJ2-2; no reliable D call. CDR3 length equals 15 residues. The germline V gene has CDR1 MNHEY and CDR2 SVGAGI. The V and J ends lost 5 bases and 1 base respectively, with 11 bases between them. The CDR3 sequence is CASSIGGMNTGELFF. DNA for the CDR3: TGTGCCAGCAGTATAGGTGGGATGAACACCGGGGAGCTGTTTTTT.

The rearrangement links TRBV28 to TRBJ2-6, with TRBD2 matching 8 bases. Trimming took 6 bases from V and 2 from J; bases not matched to a gene: 3. The CDR3 is 15 residues long. Germline CDR1 reads MDHEN; CDR2 reads SYDVKM. This CDR3 is CASSLGGAGANVLTF. CDR3 in DNA: TGTGCCAGCAGCCTCGGGGGGGCTGGGGCCAACGTCCTGACTTTC.

The V and J genes are TRBV27 and TRBJ1-1; D may be TRBD1 (6 bases). CDR3 length: 14 residues. Germline V gives CDR1 MNHEY, CDR2 SMNVEV (reference sequence). Trimming left V 5 bases short and J 3 bases short, with 13 bases between. CDR3 nucleotides: TGTGCCAGCAGTCAACAGGGAAGGCACACTGAAGCTTTCTTT. Its translation: CASSQQGRHTEAFF.

The rearrangement uses TRBV10-2 and TRBJ2-7; TRBD2 might be the D (5 bases). The CDR3 covers 11 residues. Germline values: CDR1 WSHSY, CDR2 SAAADI. V gave up 5 bases and J gave up 7 bases, with 9 bases separating them. Here the CDR3 reads CASSLSGEQYF. CDR3 coding DNA: TGCGCCAGCAGTCTATCGGGAGAGCAGTACTTC.

This rearrangement joins TRBV27 to TRBJ1-2; D remains unclear. V was shortened by 3 bases and J by 0 bases, with 8 bases between the two germline ends. Germline loops: CDR1 MNHEY, CDR2 SMNVEV (reference sequence). The CDR3 is made up of 14 amino acids. CDR3 region: CASSFQSTNYGYTF. In nucleotides, the CDR3 is TGTGCCAGCAGTTTTCAGAGCACTAACTATGGCTACACCTTC.

The CDR3 nucleotides are TGTGCCAGCAGTGCCAAACCGGGACTGTCGGAGCAGTACTTC. Residues: CASSAKPGLSEQYF. V and J are TRBV27 and TRBJ2-7; D possibly corresponds to TRBD2 (6 bases). The CDR3 loop spans 14 amino acids. Germline V gene lookup returns CDR1 MNHEY and CDR2 SMNVEV (reference sequence). V lost 5 bases to trimming and J lost 7 bases, with 18 bases between them.

The J gene is TRBJ1-1, the V gene TRBV29-1, with unresolved D. The CDR3 runs to 13 residues. Germline V lookup: CDR1 SQVTM, CDR2 ANQGSEA. Trimming pared 6 bases from V and 5 bases from J, leaving 16 bases between. DNA for the CDR3: TGCAGCGTCGCCGGGCAGTTTCTTACTGAAGCTTTCTTT. Translation: CSVAGQFLTEAFF.

This clone has a single count. The V gene is TRBV20-1, the J gene TRBJ2-5, with 11 bases that match TRBD2. V lost 3 bases and J lost 0; bases outside the gene matches: 3. Per germline, CDR1 DFQATT and CDR2 SNEGSKA (reference sequence). The CDR3 contains 15 residues. The chain's CDR3 is CSASSSGGYQETQYF. The CDR3 DNA follows: TGCAGTGCTAGTTCTAGCGGGGGGTACCAAGAGACCCAGTACTTC.

The rearrangement links TRBV10-1 to TRBJ1-2; 10 nucleotides line up with TRBD1. The germline gives CDR1 WNHNN, CDR2 SYGVQD (reference sequence). There are 16 residues in the CDR3. V gave up 0 bases and J gave up 4 bases; unmatched junction bases: 5. The CDR3 DNA follows: TGCGCCAGCAGTGAGTCAACCGGGACAGGGGCCTATGGCTACACCTTC. This translates into CASSESTGTGAYGYTF.

With respect to this clone: Its ends do not fully match the called genes, so a read error is possible. V gene TRBV3-1 (or the pseudogene TRBV3-2) combines with J gene TRBJ2-7, with TRBD2 matching over 9 bases. The CDR3 extends over 16 amino acids. Germline V gene lookup returns CDR1 LGHDT and CDR2 YNNKEL (reference sequence). Here the CDR3 DNA reads TGTGCCAGCAGCCAGGGGCTAGCGGGGACCTCCTACCAGCAGTACTTC. This codes for CASSQGLAGTSYQQYF.

The sample holds one count of this clone. The rearrangement joins TRBV7-9 to TRBJ1-5; D might be TRBD1 (5 bases). Trimming took 1 base from V and 3 from J, leaving 22 bases between them. The CDR3 is 19 residues long. CDR1 and CDR2 (germline): SEHNR, FQNEAQ (reference sequence). CDR3 region: CASSLVPMGRVGDNQPQHF. The CDR3, as DNA: TGTGCCAGCAGCTTAGTCCCCATGGGGCGGGTTGGGGACAATCAGCCCCAGCATTTT. The full variable domain, rest sourced from reference TRBV7-9 and TRBJ1-5, is DTGVSQNPRHKITKRGQNVTFRCDPISEHNRLYWYRQTLGQGPEFLTYFQNEAQLEKSRLLSDRFSAERPKGSFSTLEIQRTEQGDSAMYLCASSLVPMGRVGDNQPQHFGDGTRLSIL.

J is TRBJ2-7 and V is TRBV5-1; 7 bases fit TRBD1. V gave up 0 bases and J gave up 4 bases; unmatched junction bases: 7. This CDR3 comprises 15 residues. CDR1 SGHRS and CDR2 YFSETQ come from the germline V gene. In nucleotides, the CDR3 is TGCGCCAGCAGCTTGGTGGTAGGGGGCGTATACGAGCAGTACTTC. Its protein product is CASSLVVGGVYEQYF.

The V and J genes are TRBV11-3 and TRBJ1-1; 8 nucleotides match TRBD1. The germline CDR1 and CDR2 sequences are SGHNT and YENEEA. V was pared by 4 bases and J by 1 base, with 5 bases of the junction left unmatched. There are 15 residues in the CDR3. In DNA form, the CDR3 reads TGTGCCAGCAGCTCGGCAGGGACAGGGAACACTGAAGCTTTCTTT. This sequence encodes CASSSAGTGNTEAFF.

The chain recombines TRBV19 with TRBJ1-5; D perhaps matches TRBD1 (5 bases). The V end lost 3 bases, the J end lost 5 bases, and 14 bases lay between the germline ends. Germline V gene sequence: CDR1 LNHDA, CDR2 SQIVND (reference sequence). The CDR3 contains 15 residues. This chain's CDR3 is CASSMWGVGDQPQHF. The CDR3 nucleotides are TGTGCCAGTAGTATGTGGGGAGTGGGGGATCAGCCCCAGCATTTT.

The rearrangement joins TRBV19 to TRBJ2-7; unclear D gene. The CDR3 runs 14 residues. Looked up from germline, CDR1 is LNHDA and CDR2 is SQIVND (reference sequence). Trimming cost V 1 base and J 3 bases, with 10 bases left between them. As DNA, the CDR3 is TGTGCCAGTAGTATAGCCCAGAACTACTACGAGCAGTACTTC. It translates to CASSIAQNYYEQYF.

CDR3 amino acids: CASSLNRVTYEQYF. The CDR3 coding sequence is TGTGCCAGCAGCCTGAACAGGGTTACCTACGAGCAGTACTTC. The J gene is TRBJ2-7, the V gene TRBV7-2; D perhaps matches TRBD1 (6 bases). Germline lookup yields CDR1 SGHTA and CDR2 FQGNSA. The CDR3 has 14 amino acids. Trimming took off 5 bases at V and 2 bases at J, with 13 bases between the two ends. The full variable domain, with the rest looked up from reference TRBV7-2 and TRBJ2-7, is GAGVSQSPSNKVTEKGKDVELRCDPISGHTALYWYRQSLGQGLEFLIYFQGNSAPDKSGLPSDRFSAERTGGSVSTLTIQRTQQEDSAVYLCASSLNRVTYEQYFGPGTRLTVT.

The chain has TRBV10-3 and TRBJ1-1; D might be TRBD1 (5 bases). Trimming shortened V by 2 bases and J by 6 bases, and 19 bases separated the two germline ends. Germline-derived CDR1 and CDR2 are ENHRY and SYGVKD. The CDR3 runs to 16 residues. The CDR3 DNA is TGTGCCATCAGTGAGCAGGGAGGGAGGGATATCTCTGAAGCTTTCTTT. The encoded protein is CAISEQGGRDISEAFF.

The chain has TRBV5-8 and TRBJ1-3; D ambiguous. Trimming took off 3 bases at V and 0 bases at J, with 13 bases between the two ends. Germline V gene sequence: CDR1 SGHTS, CDR2 YDEGEE. There are 16 residues in the CDR3. CDR3 sequence: CASSWKVVSSGNTIYF. CDR3 coding DNA: TGTGCCAGCAGCTGGAAAGTTGTATCCTCTGGAAACACCATATATTTT. The variable domain in full, with the rest retrieved from reference TRBV5-8 and TRBJ1-3, is EAGVTQSPTHLIKTRGQQATLRCSPISGHTSVYWYQQALGLGLQFLLWYDEGEERNRGNFPPRFSGRQFPNYSSELNVNALELEDSALYLCASSWKVVSSGNTIYFGEGSWLTVV.

V is TRBV13 and J is TRBJ1-2; 9 nucleotides align to TRBD1. After removal of 4 bases from V and 3 bases from J, the junction contained 9 bases not matched to a gene. The CDR3 is made up of 16 amino acids. Germline lookup yields CDR1 PRHDT and CDR2 FYEKMQ (reference sequence). The CDR3 nucleotides are TGTGCCAGCAGCTCCCGACAGGGGGAGGCAGACTATGGCTACACCTTC. Translated, it gives CASSSRQGEADYGYTF. Together with reference TRBV13 and TRBJ1-2, the CDR3 gives the full variable domain: AAGVIQSPRHLIKEKRETATLKCYPIPRHDTVYWYQQGPGQDPQFLISFYEKMQSDKGSIPDRFSAQQFSDYHSELNMSSLELGDSALYFCASSSRQGEADYGYTFGSGTRLTVV.

The V call is TRBV27, the J call TRBJ2-7; D tentatively fits TRBD1 or TRBD2 (6 bases each). V lost 5 bases and J 6 bases, leaving 14 bases between the germline ends. CDR1 and CDR2 (germline): MNHEY, SMNVEV (reference sequence). CDR3 size: 13 residues. CDR3 bases: TGTGCCAGCAGTGACGGGGGCACGGGCGAGCAGTACTTC. Translating gives CASSDGGTGEQYF.

The J gene is TRBJ2-5, the V gene TRBV6-5, with D tentatively TRBD1 or TRBD2 (6 bases each). This CDR3 contains 13 residues. Germline CDR1 MNHEY, CDR2 SVGAGI. The V and J ends lost 8 bases and 5 bases respectively, with 15 bases between them. CDR3 bases: TGTGCCAGCCAGCTACGAGGGGGGGAGACCCAGTACTTC. Protein: CASQLRGGETQYF.

The chain carries TRBV28 and TRBJ2-6; 8 bases are shared with TRBD1. Trimming took 2 bases from V and 0 from J; bases not matched to a gene: 9. The germline V gene encodes CDR1 MDHEN and CDR2 SYDVKM. This CDR3 contains 19 residues. CDR3 nucleotides: TGTGCCAGCAGTTTAGTCTGGGACAGGCCAAGCTCTGGGGCCAACGTCCTGACTTTC. It codes for CASSLVWDRPSSGANVLTF. Full variable domain (outside the CDR3, taken from reference TRBV28 and TRBJ2-6): DVKVTQSSRYLVKRTGEKVFLECVQDMDHENMFWYRQDPGLGLRLIYFSYDVKMKEKGDIPEGYSVSREKKERFSLILESASTNQTSMYLCASSLVWDRPSSGANVLTFGAGSRLTVL.

This chain joins TRBV12-5 and TRBJ2-1; 7 bases line up with TRBD1. V lost 0 bases and J lost 3; bases outside the gene matches: 8. The CDR3 length is 17 residues. Germline-derived CDR1 and CDR2 are LGHNT and FRNRAP. Here the CDR3 DNA reads TGTGCTAGTGGTTTGGTAATTCGGACAGGCCTCTACAATGAGCAGTTCTTC. This gives the protein CASGLVIRTGLYNEQFF.

This clone was detected once. The gene calls are TRBV9 and TRBJ1-1; no clear D gene. Trimming removed 0 bases from V and 0 bases from J, with 9 bases in between. The length of the CDR3 is 15 residues. The germline V gene has CDR1 SGDLS and CDR2 YYNGEE. This chain's CDR3 is CASSVASGMNTEAFF. The CDR3 bases are TGTGCCAGCAGCGTAGCTTCTGGGATGAACACTGAAGCTTTCTTT.

The rearrangement joins TRBV9 to TRBJ1-2; no clear D gene. V dropped 0 bases and J dropped 8 bases, with 11 bases sitting between them. The germline CDR1 and CDR2 sequences are SGDLS and YYNGEE. The CDR3 runs 13 residues. CDR3 sequence reads: CASSVGWAAGYTF. DNA of the CDR3: TGTGCCAGCAGCGTAGGATGGGCAGCGGGCTACACCTTC.

Details on this clone: One end of the junction is discordant with germline, which a read error may explain. This chain links TRBV7-7 with TRBJ2-1, with 9 bases fitting TRBD2. This CDR3 has 14 amino acids. CDR1 and CDR2 from the germline V gene are SSHAT and FNYEAQ (reference sequence). The CDR3 DNA is TGTGCTAGCAGCTTAGCGCGGGAGGGCCCTGAGCAGTTCTTC. This codes for CASSLAREGPEQFF. Together with reference TRBV7-7 and TRBJ2-1, the CDR3 gives the full variable domain: GAGVSQSPRYKVTKRGQDVTLRCDPISSHATLYWYQQALGQGPEFLTYFNYEAQPDKSGLPSDRFSAERPEGSISTLTIQRTEQRDSAMYRCASSLAREGPEQFFGPGTRLTVL.

The chain recombines TRBV2 with TRBJ2-1; 8 nucleotides agree with TRBD2. CDR1 is SNHLY and CDR2 is FYNNEI in the germline V gene. CDR3 length equals 18 residues. After removal of 3 bases from V and 8 bases from J, the junction contained 18 bases not matched to a gene. The CDR3 here is CASSDSSGGTRRWDEQFF. As DNA, the CDR3 is TGTGCCAGCAGTGATTCCAGCGGGGGAACCCGCCGGTGGGATGAGCAGTTCTTC.

The chain is built from TRBV7-9 and TRBJ2-1; 11 bases map to TRBD1. Germline assignment: CDR1 SEHNR and CDR2 FQNEAQ (reference sequence). The CDR3 loop spans 13 amino acids. V dropped 9 bases and J dropped 7; count of bases not matched to a gene: 5. The CDR3 DNA reads as TGTGCCAGACCGGGACAGGGGGAAAATGAGCAGTTCTTC. This encodes CARPGQGENEQFF.

J is TRBJ1-5 and V is TRBV2; 12 nucleotides match TRBD1. Trimming took 4 bases from V and 6 from J; bases not matched to a gene: 4. CDR1 and CDR2 from the germline V gene are SNHLY and FYNNEI. The CDR3 is made up of 15 amino acids. Here the CDR3 DNA reads TGTGCCAGCAGTGGGGGACAGGGGGCCGGTCAGCCCCAGCATTTT. This codes for CASSGGQGAGQPQHF.

This chain's CDR3 is CATSFDTNYGYTF. CDR3 DNA sequence: TGTGCCACCAGTTTCGACACTAACTATGGCTACACCTTC. The chain uses TRBV15 and TRBJ1-2; D gene ambiguous. V dropped 6 bases and J dropped 0 bases, with 8 bases sitting between them. Looked up from germline, CDR1 is LNHNV and CDR2 is YYDKDF (reference sequence). This CDR3 has 13 amino acids.